The 3 T cell receptor beta chains below come from one sample, sequenced in a study of cytomegalovirus exposure and HLA in healthy donors. It was with 60 Vbeta and 13 Jbeta primers that the PCR ran. Repertoires were generated with immunoSEQ multiplex PCR, while TCRdb's copy carries only in-frame clones and drops some. The sample has approximately 110,000 clones, around 79% seen once. The sequenced sample was PBMCs. These receptors all come from a middle-aged woman in good health and CMV-seronegative.

J is TRBJ1-3 and V is TRBV11-2; D is unclear. The V end lost 1 base, the J end lost 0 bases, and 13 bases lay between the germline ends. This CDR3 is 17 amino acids long. The germline gives CDR1 SGHAT, CDR2 FQNNGV. As DNA, the CDR3 is TGTGCCAGCAGCTTAGTCCGATTAGGGAGCTCTGGAAACACCATATATTTT. Protein sequence: CASSLVRLGSSGNTIYF.

The CDR3 DNA reads as TGTGCCTGGGGGCAGTCCAACACTGAAGCTTTCTTT. Amino acids: CAWGQSNTEAFF. This rearrangement joins TRBV30 to TRBJ1-1; D remains unclear. Germline V lookup: CDR1 GTSNPN, CDR2 SVGIG (reference sequence). The CDR3 is 12 amino acids. Trimming took off 5 bases at V and 2 bases at J, with 9 bases between the two ends.

This chain uses TRBV28 with TRBJ1-1, with 9 bases aligning to TRBD1. V was clipped by 6 bases and J by 3 bases; unmatched bases: 8. The CDR3 covers 15 residues. The V gene's germline CDR1 is MDHEN and CDR2 SYDVKM. CDR3 region: CASRLQQGADTEAFF. The CDR3 bases are TGTGCCAGCAGACTTCAACAGGGGGCAGACACTGAAGCTTTCTTT. Filled out from reference TRBV28 and TRBJ1-1, the complete variable domain reads DVKVTQSSRYLVKRTGEKVFLECVQDMDHENMFWYRQDPGLGLRLIYFSYDVKMKEKGDIPEGYSVSREKKERFSLILESASTNQTSMYLCASRLQQGADTEAFFGQGTRLTVV.